Detailed here is one TCR beta chain. The sample originates from a study of PD-1 blockade in classical Hodgkin lymphoma. The CDR3 is made up of 18 amino acids. Libraries were prepared by immunoSEQ multiplex PCR; TCRdb keeps only in-frame clonotypes and omits some of them. The sample holds approximately 26,000 clones; around 80% are singletons and the top ten take about 17%. The time point here: cycle 4 day 1 (C4D1), after more than five weeks of nivolumab. Every single patient, without exception, relapsed after autologous stem cell transplantation, and brentuximab vedotin exposure varied. Sequences were derived from peripheral blood mononuclear cells (PBMCs), sampled before the fourth cycle of nivolumab. The TCR was taken from a human donor with classical Hodgkin lymphoma. The V gene is TRBV21-1, the J gene TRBJ2-2. TRBV21-1 constitutes a pseudogene. The CDR3: CASSKGPPGRPNTGELFF. The DNA of the CDR3 is TGTGCCAGCAGCAAAGGGCCTCCGGGACGCCCGAACACCGGGGAGCTGTTTTTT.